A selection of T cell receptor beta chains follows, all from one sample in a study of blood T cell repertoires in COVID-19. Libraries were prepared by immunoSEQ multiplex PCR; TCRdb keeps only in-frame clonotypes and omits some of them. This repertoire shows 380,000 or so clones, more than 70% found once; its top ten account for 0.95% to 1.5%. Sequencing was done on a sample of peripheral blood. The receptor source for this set is a middle-aged man with acute or convalescent COVID-19. Both conserved end residues are part of each CDR3. Fields, in order: J gene, V gene, CDR3 protein.

>TRBJ1-1|TRBV9
CASSVQPGNTEAFF
>TRBJ1-6|TRBV5-4
CASSLDLGGLGNSPLHF
>TRBJ1-1|TRBV19
CASSIDFLGQVNTEAFF
>TRBJ2-1|TRBV29-1
CSTRFLDSNEQFF
>TRBJ2-7|TRBV27
CASSSLGAGANEQYF
>TRBJ1-1|TRBV13
CASNLEYSRDTEAFF
>TRBJ1-4|TRBV6-5
CASSLDRDGEKLFF
>TRBJ2-3|TRBV3-1/TRBV3-2
CASSQDFVSGRELRDTQYF
>TRBJ1-2|TRBV5-5
CASSPGRGNYGYTF
>TRBJ2-7|TRBV19
CASRASGRGIYEQYF
>TRBJ1-2|TRBV5-8
CASSPRSSPGGYTF
>TRBJ2-1|TRBV5-1
CASSLSGGAFNEQFF
>TRBJ1-3|TRBV11-2
CASSGSRGGNTIYF
>TRBJ1-2|TRBV2
CASRGQGISYGYTF
>TRBJ2-3|TRBV7-6
CASSLAAGGASDTQYF
>TRBJ1-2|TRBV4-2
CASSQEETGGMYGYTF
>TRBJ1-5|TRBV2
CASTSSPRQPQHF
>TRBJ1-1|TRBV9
CASSVTAGGTEAFF
>TRBJ1-2|TRBV5-1
CASSVDRGLDYGYTF
>TRBJ1-4|TRBV4-3
CASSQDHRGRNEKLFF
>TRBJ1-6|TRBV7-2
CASSLLQGQGSPLHF
>TRBJ2-7|TRBV15
CATSRSILAGRREQYF
>TRBJ1-2|TRBV6-6
CASRNSGNYGYTF
>TRBJ2-5|TRBV5-1
CASSSRQGDGETQYF
>TRBJ2-2|TRBV5-6
CASSLGRNTGELFF
>TRBJ2-7|TRBV4-1
CASSQDRLLNLPYEQYF
>TRBJ1-5|TRBV5-1
CASSLGEGTGNQPQHF
>TRBJ1-1|TRBV6-5
CASSTTGSAEAFF
>TRBJ1-2|TRBV4-2
CASSQDLRGALNYGYTF
>TRBJ1-2|TRBV28
CASSKWSTGFIGYTF
>TRBJ1-2|TRBV5-6
CASSLAGSGGYTF
>TRBJ2-1|TRBV5-4
CASSLSGSLTHEQFF
>TRBJ2-1|TRBV7-3
CASSSTSGSNEQFF
>TRBJ1-2|TRBV10-3
CAISGSLPRTVPYGYTF
>TRBJ2-6|TRBV27
CASSLGQVSGANVLTF
>TRBJ1-3|TRBV4-1
CASSQVAGTGDGNTIYF
>TRBJ2-5|TRBV24-1
CATSETPQETQYF
>TRBJ2-7|TRBV27
CASSARTGYEQYF
>TRBJ1-4|TRBV5-1
CASSLDIPYEKLFF
>TRBJ1-2|TRBV7-2
CASSFGGTYGYTF
>TRBJ2-3|TRBV15
CATSVGTSGFTDTQYF
>TRBJ1-2|TRBV12-3/TRBV12-4
CASRNTGGYGYTF
>TRBJ1-6|TRBV9
CASSVEARSSYNSPLHF
>TRBJ1-2|TRBV5-1
CASSLVAGDGYTF
>TRBJ2-3|TRBV28
CASSFLIRGFQQFESGQKPDTQYF
>TRBJ1-5|TRBV7-2
CASSLIDSNQPQHF
>TRBJ2-7|TRBV5-6
CASSQGQNSYEQYF
>TRBJ2-3|TRBV30
CAWTRGAGGQDTQYF
>TRBJ1-2|TRBV29-1
CSVEDLLRDRGYTF
>TRBJ2-7|TRBV29-1
CSVAPDRGYEQYF
>TRBJ2-7|TRBV12-3/TRBV12-4
CAHNLYEQYF
>TRBJ2-2|TRBV27
CASSLGPKSGELFF
>TRBJ2-7|TRBV28
CASSGDRDFYEQYF
>TRBJ1-1|TRBV29-1
CSVGGRSSTEAFF
>TRBJ1-2|TRBV2
CASRGGTGRGYGYTF
>TRBJ2-7|TRBV4-3
CASSQDSLQGLHEQYF
>TRBJ1-1|TRBV7-3
CASSPLDRELNTEAFF
>TRBJ1-1|TRBV9
CASSTGGTGVYTEAFF
>TRBJ1-2|TRBV5-1
CASSADRVWTF
>TRBJ1-2|TRBV28
CASSLPGTGGVYGYTF